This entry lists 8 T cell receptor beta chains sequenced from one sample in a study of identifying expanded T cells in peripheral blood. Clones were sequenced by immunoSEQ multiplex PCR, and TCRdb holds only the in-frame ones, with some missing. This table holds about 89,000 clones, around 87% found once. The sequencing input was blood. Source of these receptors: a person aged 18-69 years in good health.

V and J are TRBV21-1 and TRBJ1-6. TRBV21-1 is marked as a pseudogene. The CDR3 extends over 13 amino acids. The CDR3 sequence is CASSKAKNSPLHF. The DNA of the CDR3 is TGTGCCAGCAGCAAAGCGAAGAATTCACCCCTCCACTTT.

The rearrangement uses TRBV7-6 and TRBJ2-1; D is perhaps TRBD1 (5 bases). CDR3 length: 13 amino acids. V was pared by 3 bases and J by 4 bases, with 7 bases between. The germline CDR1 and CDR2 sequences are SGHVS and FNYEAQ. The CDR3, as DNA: TGTGCCAGCAGCTTTCCAGGGTACAATGAGCAGTTCTTC. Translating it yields CASSFPGYNEQFF.

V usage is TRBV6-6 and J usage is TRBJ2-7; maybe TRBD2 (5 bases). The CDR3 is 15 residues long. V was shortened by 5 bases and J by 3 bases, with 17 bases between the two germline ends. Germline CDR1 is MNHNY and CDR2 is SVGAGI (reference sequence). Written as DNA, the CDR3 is TGTGCCAGCAGTCTCCGGCCCGATCGGGGCTACGAGCAGTACTTC. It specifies CASSLRPDRGYEQYF.

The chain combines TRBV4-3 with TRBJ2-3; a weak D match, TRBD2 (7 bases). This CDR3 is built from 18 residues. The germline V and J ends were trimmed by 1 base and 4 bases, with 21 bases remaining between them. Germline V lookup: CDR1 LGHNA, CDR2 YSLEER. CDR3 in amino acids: CASSQGGPGGLRADTQYF. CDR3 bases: TGCGCCAGCAGCCAAGGGGGCCCGGGGGGCTTGCGTGCAGATACGCAGTATTTT.

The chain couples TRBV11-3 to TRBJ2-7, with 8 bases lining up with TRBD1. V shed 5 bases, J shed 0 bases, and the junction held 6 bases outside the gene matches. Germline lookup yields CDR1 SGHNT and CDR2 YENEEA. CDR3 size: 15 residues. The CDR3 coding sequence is TGTGCCAGCAGCAGGACAGGGTCTAGCTCCTACGAGCAGTACTTC. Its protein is CASSRTGSSSYEQYF.

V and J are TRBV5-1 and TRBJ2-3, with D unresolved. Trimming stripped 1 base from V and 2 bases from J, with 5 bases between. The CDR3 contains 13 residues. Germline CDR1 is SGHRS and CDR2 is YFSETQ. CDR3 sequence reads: CASSLTVTDTQYF. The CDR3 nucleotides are TGCGCCAGCAGCTTGACCGTCACAGATACGCAGTATTTT.

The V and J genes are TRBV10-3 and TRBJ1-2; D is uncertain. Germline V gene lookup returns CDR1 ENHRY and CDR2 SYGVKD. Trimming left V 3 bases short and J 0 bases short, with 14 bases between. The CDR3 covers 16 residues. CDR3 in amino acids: CAISEGKNGANYGYTF. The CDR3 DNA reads TGTGCCATCAGTGAAGGAAAAAATGGGGCTAACTATGGCTACACCTTC.

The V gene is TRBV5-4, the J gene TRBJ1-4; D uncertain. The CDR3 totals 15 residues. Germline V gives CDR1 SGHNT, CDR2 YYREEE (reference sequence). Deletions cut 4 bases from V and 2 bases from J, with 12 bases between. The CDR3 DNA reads TGTGCCAGCAGCCGAAAAGACGGTACTAATGAAAAACTGTTTTTT. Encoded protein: CASSRKDGTNEKLFF.